This TCR beta chain was found in a study of human T cells and chemical hapten exposure (dated by TCRdb to 2020 to 2022). As for the study more broadly: For sensitization, 2% DPC in acetone was applied to an approximately 2 cm by approximately 2 cm area of upper inner arm skin. Patient blood was sampled pre-sensitization (week 0) and at 2, 6 and about 24 weeks after DPC sensitization. The patient cohort, mostly female, included alopecia areata with under or over 50% scalp involvement, alopecia totalis and alopecia universalis. Patch testing was done on the upper back using Finn chambers containing 0.01% DPC, and results were scored after 6 days according to International Contact Dermatitis Research Group standards. Libraries were pooled for sequencing, and per-sample TCR yields varied mainly because of small differences in library volumes within the pool. For TCR sequencing, blood came from about 28 alopecia patients at anywhere from one to four time points (pre-sensitization, 2, 6 and 24 weeks). Weekly therapeutic DPC doses were additionally applied to the scalp of patients throughout the roughly 26-week study period. The study tracked peripheral blood TCR repertoire changes in vivo during primary and secondary sensitization to the hapten diphenylcyclopropenone (DPC) in alopecia patients.

Reading the label with the study, this specimen's time point is: patch test 2, 6 weeks after DPC sensitization. The meaning of the sample's treatment or condition label: therapeutic diphenylcyclopropenone sensitization with weekly scalp DPC. At each patch-test visit, blood was drawn before the patch test was applied. To be eligible, patients had to be aged 18 to 70, diagnosed with alopecia and judged suitable for DPC therapy, while pregnant patients were excluded. Total RNA was extracted from unfractionated whole blood collected in Tempus Blood RNA tubes. This clonotype appeared a few times. What this receptor recognizes is not known. Base qualities are not recorded, but no much larger clone differs from it by a single base. Library preparation was by RACE. Sequencing used a NextSeq 500. During library preparation, unique molecular identifiers were attached to individual cDNA molecules so that TCRs could be counted quantitatively and reproducibly. Both TCR alpha and TCR beta chains were sequenced from each blood RNA sample. Concerning the study's data processing: A median of approximately 100,000 TCRs per sample was observed, with a range of 23,224 to 690,600. The Decombinator software suite was used to annotate the V, J and CDR3 of the TCR reads. For PS versus PT1 abundance plots, all samples were subsampled to the same number of TCRs (28,000). Expanded TCRs were defined as absent before sensitization and observed at least eight times at the 2-week time point. TCRdb redid the processing of the public reads, applying fastp at Q25 and MiXCR, and retained in-frame beta chains. Merged by CDR3 protein, the rows form single entries marked with the most common genes and DNA. None of the V and J calls come from the authors' own analysis; TCRdb made them. Within this sample are around 360,000 distinct CDR3 sequences, with around 6% of them counted one time only. The ten largest clonotypes hold more than 5.5% of the sample.

For CDR1 and CDR2, the germline V gene (reference sequence) lists MNHEY and SMNVEV. Between the V and J ends, shortened by 0 bases and 2 bases respectively, the junction contains 5 bases. From the cysteine up to the phenylalanine, the CDR3 has a length of 13 residues. Just the 39-base CDR3 DNA is kept, in frame starting at base 1. What the work shows at the level of the full study, not this receptor alone: The number of PT1 expanded TCRs positively correlated with patch test score, significant at thresholds 8, 16 and 32 but not 4. Alopecia, a presumed autoimmune disease, was present in all patients, so the immune response of the patients might differ from that of healthy individuals. DPC sensitization did not change the number of TCRs with a frequency above 1 in 1000, and there was no evidence of changes in global repertoire structure. After repeated subsampling, the strength of the expansion versus patch-test correlation and the threshold at which it became significant changed. Significantly more large CDR3 similarity clusters were formed by expanded TCRs than by pre-sensitization or healthy control sets, consistent with antigen-driven responses.

The receptor was isolated from a woman younger than 35 with alopecia areata. Some clones in this sample may be carry-over from other donors' samples. This specimen consisted of whole blood, obtained in connection with sensitization to the hapten diphenylcyclopropenone (DPC). The V and J genes are TRBV27 and TRBJ2-7; the D gene remains uncertain. The CDR3 protein: CASSLSATYEQYF. In nucleotides, the sequence is TGTGCCAGCAGTTTATCGGCCACCTACGAGCAGTACTTC.